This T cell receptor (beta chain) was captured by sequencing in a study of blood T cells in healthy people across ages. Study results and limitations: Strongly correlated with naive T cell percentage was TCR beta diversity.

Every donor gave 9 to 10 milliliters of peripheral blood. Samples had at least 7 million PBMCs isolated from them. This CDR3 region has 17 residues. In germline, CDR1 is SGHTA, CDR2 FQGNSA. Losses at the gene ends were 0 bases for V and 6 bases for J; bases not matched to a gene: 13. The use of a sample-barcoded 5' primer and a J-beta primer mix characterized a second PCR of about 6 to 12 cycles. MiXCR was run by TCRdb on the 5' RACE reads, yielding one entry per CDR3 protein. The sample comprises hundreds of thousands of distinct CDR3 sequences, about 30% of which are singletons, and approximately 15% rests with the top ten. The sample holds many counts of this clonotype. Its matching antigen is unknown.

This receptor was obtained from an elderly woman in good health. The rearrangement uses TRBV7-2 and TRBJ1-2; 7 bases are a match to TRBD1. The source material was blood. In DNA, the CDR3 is TGTGCCAGCAGCTTAGCCGCGACAGGGATCGTTGCGGATGGCTACACCTTC. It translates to CASSLAATGIVADGYTF.